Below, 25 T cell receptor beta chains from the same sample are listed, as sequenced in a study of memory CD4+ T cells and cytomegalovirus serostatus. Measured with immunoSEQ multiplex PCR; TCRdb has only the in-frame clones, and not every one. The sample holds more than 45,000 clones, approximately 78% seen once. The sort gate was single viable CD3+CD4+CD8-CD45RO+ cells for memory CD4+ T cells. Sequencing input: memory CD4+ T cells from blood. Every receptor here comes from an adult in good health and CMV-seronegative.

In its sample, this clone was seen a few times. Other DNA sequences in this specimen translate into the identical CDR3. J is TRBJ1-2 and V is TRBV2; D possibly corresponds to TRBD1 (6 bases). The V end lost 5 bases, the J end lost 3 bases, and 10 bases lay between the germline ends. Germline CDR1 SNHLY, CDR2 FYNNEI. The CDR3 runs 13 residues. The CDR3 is CASSQQGDYGYTF. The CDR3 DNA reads TGTGCCAGCAGTCAACAGGGAGACTATGGCTACACCTTC.

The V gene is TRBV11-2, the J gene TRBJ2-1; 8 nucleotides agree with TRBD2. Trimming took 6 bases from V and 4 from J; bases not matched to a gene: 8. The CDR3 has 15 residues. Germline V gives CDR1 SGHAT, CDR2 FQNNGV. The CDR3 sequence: CASRSASGGYNEQFF. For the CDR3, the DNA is TGTGCCAGCAGATCCGCGAGCGGGGGATACAATGAGCAGTTCTTC.

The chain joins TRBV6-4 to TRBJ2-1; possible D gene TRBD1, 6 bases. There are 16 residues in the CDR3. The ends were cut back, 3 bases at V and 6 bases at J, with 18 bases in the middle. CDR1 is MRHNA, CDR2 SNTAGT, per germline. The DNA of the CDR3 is TGTGCCAGCAGTGATAGTCAAGAAGGGGGTACCAATGAGCAGTTCTTC. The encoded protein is CASSDSQEGGTNEQFF.

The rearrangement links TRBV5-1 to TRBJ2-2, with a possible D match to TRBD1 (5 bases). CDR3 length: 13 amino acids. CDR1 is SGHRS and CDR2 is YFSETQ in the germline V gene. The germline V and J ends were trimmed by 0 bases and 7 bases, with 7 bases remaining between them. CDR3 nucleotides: TGCGCCAGCAGCTTGGTAGGGGTCGGGGAGCTGTTTTTT. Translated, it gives CASSLVGVGELFF.

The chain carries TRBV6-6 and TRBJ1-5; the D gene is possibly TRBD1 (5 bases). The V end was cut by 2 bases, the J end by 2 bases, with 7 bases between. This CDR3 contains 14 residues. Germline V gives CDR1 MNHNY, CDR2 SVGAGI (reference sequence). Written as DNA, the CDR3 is TGTGCCAGCAGTTACAGGGGAGGCAATCAGCCCCAGCATTTT. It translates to CASSYRGGNQPQHF.

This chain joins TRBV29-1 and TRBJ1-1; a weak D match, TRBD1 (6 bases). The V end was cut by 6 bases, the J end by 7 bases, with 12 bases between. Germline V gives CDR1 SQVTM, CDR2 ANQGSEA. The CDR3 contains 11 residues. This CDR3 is CSVQGTIEAFF. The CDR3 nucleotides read TGCAGCGTCCAGGGGACAATTGAAGCTTTCTTT.

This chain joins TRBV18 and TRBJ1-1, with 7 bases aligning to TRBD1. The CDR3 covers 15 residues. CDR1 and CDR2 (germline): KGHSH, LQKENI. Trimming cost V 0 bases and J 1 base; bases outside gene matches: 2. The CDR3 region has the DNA TGTGCCAGCTCACCACCGAACAGGGGGAACACTGAAGCTTTCTTT. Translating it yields CASSPPNRGNTEAFF. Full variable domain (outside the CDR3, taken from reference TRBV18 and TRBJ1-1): NAGVMQNPRHLVRRRGQEARLRCSPMKGHSHVYWYRQLPEEGLKFMVYLQKENIIDESGMPKERFSAEFPKEGPSILRIQQVVRGDSAAYFCASSPPNRGNTEAFFGQGTRLTVV.

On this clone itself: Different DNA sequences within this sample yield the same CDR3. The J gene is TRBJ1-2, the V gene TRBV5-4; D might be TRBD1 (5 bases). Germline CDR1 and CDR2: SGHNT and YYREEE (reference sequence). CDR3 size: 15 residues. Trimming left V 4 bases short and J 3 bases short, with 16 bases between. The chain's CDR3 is CASSAGGDADYGYTF. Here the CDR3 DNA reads TGTGCCAGCAGCGCCGGGGGGGATGCGGACTATGGCTACACCTTC.

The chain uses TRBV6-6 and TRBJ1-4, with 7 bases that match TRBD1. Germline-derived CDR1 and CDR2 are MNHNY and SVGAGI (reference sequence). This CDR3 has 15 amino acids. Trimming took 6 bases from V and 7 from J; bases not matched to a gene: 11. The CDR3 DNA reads TGTGCCAGCAGGCTAACTACAGGGGCCTTTGAAAAACTGTTTTTT. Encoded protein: CASRLTTGAFEKLFF.

CDR3 bases: TGTGCCAGCACTTTGAGGGGGGGGTACTACAATGAGCAGTTCTTC. It yields the protein CASTLRGGYYNEQFF. The J gene is TRBJ2-1, the V gene TRBV5-6, with D perhaps TRBD2 (7 bases). The ends were cut back, 6 bases at V and 3 bases at J, with 16 bases in the middle. Germline loops: CDR1 SGHDT, CDR2 YYEEEE. The CDR3 consists of 15 residues. The full variable domain, with the rest looked up from reference TRBV5-6 and TRBJ2-1, is DAGVTQSPTHLIKTRGQQVTLRCSPKSGHDTVSWYQQALGQGPQFIFQYYEEEERQRGNFPDRFSGHQFPNYSSELNVNALLLGDSALYLCASTLRGGYYNEQFFGPGTRLTVL.

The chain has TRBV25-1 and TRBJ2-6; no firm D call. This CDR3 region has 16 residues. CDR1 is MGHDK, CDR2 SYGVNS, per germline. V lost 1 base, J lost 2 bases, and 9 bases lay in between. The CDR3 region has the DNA TGTGCCAGCAGTGAATTTGGGATTGCTGGGGCCAACGTCCTGACTTTC. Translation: CASSEFGIAGANVLTF. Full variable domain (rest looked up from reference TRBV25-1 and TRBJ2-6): EADIYQTPRYLVIGTGKKITLECSQTMGHDKMYWYQQDPGMELHLIHYSYGVNSTEKGDLSSESTVSRIRTEHFPLTLESARPSHTSQYLCASSEFGIAGANVLTFGAGSRLTVL.

The CDR3 spells CASSYDSTGGNTEAFF. The CDR3 DNA is TGTGCCAGCAGTTACGACTCGACAGGGGGGAACACTGAAGCTTTCTTT. This chain joins TRBV6-5 and TRBJ1-1, with TRBD1 matching over 9 bases. V lost 2 bases, J lost 1 base, and 5 bases stayed unmatched. The CDR3 contains 16 residues. In germline, CDR1 is MNHEY, CDR2 SVGAGI.

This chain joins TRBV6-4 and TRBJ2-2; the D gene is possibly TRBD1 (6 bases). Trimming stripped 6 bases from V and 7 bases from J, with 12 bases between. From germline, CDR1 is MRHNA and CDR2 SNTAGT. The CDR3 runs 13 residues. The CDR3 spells CASRAQQGGELFF. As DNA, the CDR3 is TGTGCCAGCAGGGCCCAACAGGGCGGGGAGCTGTTTTTT.

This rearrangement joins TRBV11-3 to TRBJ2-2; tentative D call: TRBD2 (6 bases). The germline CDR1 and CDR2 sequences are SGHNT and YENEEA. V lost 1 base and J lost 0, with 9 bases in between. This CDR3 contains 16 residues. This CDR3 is CASSLVGGTNTGELFF. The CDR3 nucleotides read TGTGCCAGCAGCTTAGTCGGCGGGACGAACACCGGGGAGCTGTTTTTT.

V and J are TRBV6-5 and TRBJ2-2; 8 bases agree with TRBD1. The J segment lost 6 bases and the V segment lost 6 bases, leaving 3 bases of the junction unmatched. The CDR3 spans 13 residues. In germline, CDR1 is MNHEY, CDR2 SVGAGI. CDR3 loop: CASRMTGAGELFF. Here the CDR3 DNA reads TGTGCCAGCAGAATGACAGGGGCCGGGGAGCTGTTTTTT.

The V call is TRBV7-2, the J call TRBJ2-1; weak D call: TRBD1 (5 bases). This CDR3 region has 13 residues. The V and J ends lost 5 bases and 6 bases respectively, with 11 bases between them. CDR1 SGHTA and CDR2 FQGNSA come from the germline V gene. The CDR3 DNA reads TGTGCCAGCAGCAGGGGCGTCACCAATGAGCAGTTCTTC. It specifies CASSRGVTNEQFF.

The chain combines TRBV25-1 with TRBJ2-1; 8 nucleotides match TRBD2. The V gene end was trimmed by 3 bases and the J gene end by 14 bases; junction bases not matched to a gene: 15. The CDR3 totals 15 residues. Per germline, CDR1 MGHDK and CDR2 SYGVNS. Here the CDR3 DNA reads TGTGCCAGCAGTGACGGGTCGGGGGGGGCTCAATCGAAGTTCTTC. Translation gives CASSDGSGGAQSKFF.

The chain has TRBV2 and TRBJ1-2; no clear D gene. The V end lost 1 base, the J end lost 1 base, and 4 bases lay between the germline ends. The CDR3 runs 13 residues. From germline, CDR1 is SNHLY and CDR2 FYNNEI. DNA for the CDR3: TGTGCCAGCAGTGAAGGAGATAACTATGGCTACACCTTC. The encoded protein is CASSEGDNYGYTF.

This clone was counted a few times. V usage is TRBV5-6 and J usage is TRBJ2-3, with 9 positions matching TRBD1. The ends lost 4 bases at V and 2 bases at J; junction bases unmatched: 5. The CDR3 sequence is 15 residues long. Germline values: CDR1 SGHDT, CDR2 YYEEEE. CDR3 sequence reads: CASSIGQGFTDTQYF. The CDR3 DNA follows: TGTGCCAGCAGCATTGGACAGGGGTTCACAGATACGCAGTATTTT.

This chain's CDR3 is CASSPTVPRTLKQETQYF. The CDR3 DNA sequence: TGTGCCAGCAGCCCAACAGTACCTAGAACCCTGAAGCAAGAGACCCAGTACTTC. The chain joins TRBV7-6 to TRBJ2-5; D unclear. The V end lost 5 bases, the J end lost 2 bases, and 24 bases lay between the germline ends. Germline assignment: CDR1 SGHVS and CDR2 FNYEAQ. The CDR3 is made up of 18 amino acids.

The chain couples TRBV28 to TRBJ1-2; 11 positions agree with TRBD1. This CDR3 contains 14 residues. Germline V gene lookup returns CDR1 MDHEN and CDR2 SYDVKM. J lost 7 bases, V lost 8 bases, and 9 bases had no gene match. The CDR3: CASDWTGGKGGYTF. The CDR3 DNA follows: TGTGCCAGCGACTGGACAGGGGGCAAGGGTGGCTACACCTTC.

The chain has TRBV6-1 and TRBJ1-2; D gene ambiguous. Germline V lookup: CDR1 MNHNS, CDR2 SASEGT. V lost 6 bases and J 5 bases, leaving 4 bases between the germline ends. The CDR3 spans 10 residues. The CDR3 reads CASSDYGYTF. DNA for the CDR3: TGTGCCAGCAGCGATTATGGCTACACCTTC.

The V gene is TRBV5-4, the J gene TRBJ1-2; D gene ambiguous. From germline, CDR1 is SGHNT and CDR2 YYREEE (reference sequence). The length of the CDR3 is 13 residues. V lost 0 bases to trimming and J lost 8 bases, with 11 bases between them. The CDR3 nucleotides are TGTGCCAGCAGCTTGGTTTCCGGGTCCGGCTACACCTTC. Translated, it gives CASSLVSGSGYTF.

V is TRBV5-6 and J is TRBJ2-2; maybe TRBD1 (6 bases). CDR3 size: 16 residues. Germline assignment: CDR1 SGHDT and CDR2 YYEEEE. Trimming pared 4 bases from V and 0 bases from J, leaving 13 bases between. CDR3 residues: CASSMDTGTNTGELFF. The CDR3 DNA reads TGTGCCAGCAGCATGGATACAGGGACGAACACCGGGGAGCTGTTTTTT.

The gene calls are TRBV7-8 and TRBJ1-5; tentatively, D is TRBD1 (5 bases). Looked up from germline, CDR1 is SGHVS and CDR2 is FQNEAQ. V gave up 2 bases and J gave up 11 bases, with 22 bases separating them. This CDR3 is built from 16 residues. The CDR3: CASSLRDPGLSETQHF. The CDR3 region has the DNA TGTGCCAGCAGCTTACGGGACCCAGGACTTTCGGAGACCCAGCATTTT.